These T cell receptor beta chains were read from a single sample in a study of CD8+CD57+ T cells in acquired aplastic anemia. Each CDR3 protein is one row after TCRdb ran MiXCR on the reads. The data contain 150,000 to 200,000 distinct CDR3 sequences, 35% to 50% of them singletons. The material sequenced was sorted CD4+, CD8+, or CD8+CD57+ T cells (not recorded which) from PBMCs. These receptors were taken from a human donor in good health. Each CDR3 is given with its conserved first and last residue. Fields, in order: J gene, CDR3 length, D gene, clone size, V gene, CDR3 DNA, CDR3 protein. The D gene is left open where the match is weak. Clone size appears in some rows only: once, few, many, or a class for an expanded clone.

>TRBJ2-7|13|.|few|TRBV2
TGTGCCAGCAGTGATTCTGGGGCGGGGGAGCAGTACTTC
CASSDSGAGEQYF
>TRBJ1-4|13|.|.|TRBV3-1
TGTGCCAGCAGACGACAGGAAAATGAAAAACTGTTTTTT
CASRRQENEKLFF
>TRBJ2-5|12|.|many|TRBV5-6
TGTGCCAGCAGGGGCAGGTCGGAGACCCAGTACTTC
CASRGRSETQYF
>TRBJ1-6|15|.|many|TRBV3-1
TGTGCCAGCAGCCAAGGCCCCCTTTGGGGGGTAGCCCTCCACTTT
CASSQGPLWGVALHF
>TRBJ1-2|11|.|.|TRBV30
TGTGCCTGGAGTAGGGTTCGCAGCTACACCTTC
CAWSRVRSYTF
>TRBJ2-1|15|TRBD2|.|TRBV15
TGTGCCACCAGCAGCGAGCGGGGGTCCTACAATGAGCAGTTCTTC
CATSSERGSYNEQFF
>TRBJ1-1|13|.|many|TRBV5-1
TGCGCCAGCAGCTTACAGGACGGCACTGAAGCTTTCTTT
CASSLQDGTEAFF
>TRBJ1-1|14|.|.|TRBV3-1
TGTGCCAGCAGCCAAGATCCAGGGAACACTGAAGCTTTCTTT
CASSQDPGNTEAFF
>TRBJ2-5|13|.|.|TRBV29-1
TGCAGCGTTGAAGATCGAGAACAAGAGACCCAGTACTTC
CSVEDREQETQYF
>TRBJ1-1|13|.|once|TRBV5-4
TGTGCCAGCAGCTCCCGGGATAACACTGAAGCTTTCTTT
CASSSRDNTEAFF
>TRBJ1-4|13|.|once|TRBV10-3
TGTGCCATCAGTGGAGTTTATGGTGAAAAACTGTTTTTT
CAISGVYGEKLFF
>TRBJ2-1|16|.|.|TRBV20-1
TGCAGTGCTCCCCTGCGCCTAGGGGGAAAGTACAATGAGCAGTTCTTC
CSAPLRLGGKYNEQFF
>TRBJ1-6|14|.|.|TRBV5-1
TGCGCCAGCAGCTTGGGGGACGGGAATTCACCCCTCCACTTT
CASSLGDGNSPLHF
>TRBJ2-1|17|.|many|TRBV4-2
TGTGCCAGCAGCCCCACCGCGGCGGGCGCCGGTATTGATGAGCAGTTCTTC
CASSPTAAGAGIDEQFF
>TRBJ1-6|17|.|.|TRBV10-3
TGTGCCATCAGTGCCACCAGCAGAGATCCGGGTACTTCACCCCTCCACTTT
CAISATSRDPGTSPLHF
>TRBJ1-4|12|.|few|TRBV10-3
TGTGCCATCAGTGGAGGAGGGAAGGGCCTGTTTTTT
CAISGGGKGLFF
>TRBJ2-3|15|.|.|TRBV19
TGTGCCAGTACCGCGAAAGAGTATTCGACAGATACGCAGTATTTT
CASTAKEYSTDTQYF
>TRBJ2-7|14|.|many|TRBV7-2
TGTGCCAGCAGACCCACGGCTAACTTTTACGAGCAGTACTTC
CASRPTANFYEQYF
>TRBJ1-5|15|.|many|TRBV6-1
TGTGCCAGCAGTCTCTGGGGAGGGGGCAATCAGCCCCAGCATTTT
CASSLWGGGNQPQHF
>TRBJ2-1|18|.|.|TRBV11-1
TGTGCCAGCAGCTTATGGGGAGGGCAGGGGTCATCCTACAATGAGCAGTTCTTC
CASSLWGGQGSSYNEQFF
>TRBJ1-4|13|TRBD1|many|TRBV20-1
TGCAGTGCTAGAAGGGGACAGAAAGAAAAACTGTTTTTT
CSARRGQKEKLFF
>TRBJ1-2|13|TRBD1|.|TRBV2
TGTGCCAGCAACACAGGGGGGGTCCCTGGCTACACCTTC
CASNTGGVPGYTF
>TRBJ1-6|15|TRBD1|many|TRBV7-9
TGTGCCAGCAGCGGCGACAGGGGGCGAAATTCACCCCTCCACTTT
CASSGDRGRNSPLHF
>TRBJ1-1|14|TRBD1|many|TRBV10-3
TGTGCCACCGACAGGGGATTTGGTAGCACTGAAGCTTTCTTT
CATDRGFGSTEAFF
>TRBJ1-5|14|.|many|TRBV6-5
TGTGCCAGCAGTTACTCGTCTCAGGGCGGGCCCCAGCATTTT
CASSYSSQGGPQHF
>TRBJ1-2|16|TRBD1|.|TRBV28
TGTGCCAGCAGTCTTGGGGGACAGGGGGCCTCCTATGGCTACACCTTC
CASSLGGQGASYGYTF
>TRBJ2-7|16|TRBD1|.|TRBV12-3/TRBV12-4
TGTGCCAGCAGTTCACGCCACGGACAGGGGGCTTACGAGCAGTACTTC
CASSSRHGQGAYEQYF
>TRBJ1-1|14|.|many|TRBV2
TGTGCCACCTCCGGCCTCTTAATGAACACTGAAGCTTTCTTT
CATSGLLMNTEAFF
>TRBJ2-1|17|.|many|TRBV11-2
TGTGCCAGCAGCTCCAGACAGGTCCCCTCGGAAAACAATGAGCAGTTCTTC
CASSSRQVPSENNEQFF
>TRBJ1-3|13|.|.|TRBV2
TGTGCCAGCAGTGAAGTCAGAGATAACACCATATATTTT
CASSEVRDNTIYF
>TRBJ2-6|20|TRBD1|.|TRBV7-6
TGTGCCAGCAGCTTAGCACCCCCGGGGACAGGGCTTGGTGGGGCCAACGTCCTGACTTTC
CASSLAPPGTGLGGANVLTF
>TRBJ2-7|19|TRBD2|.|TRBV27
TGTGCCAGCAGTTTTCATAGCGTTAGCGGGAGCCTTAGCTCCTACGAGCAGTACTTC
CASSFHSVSGSLSSYEQYF
>TRBJ1-1|14|.|.|TRBV10-2
TGCGCCAGCAGTGAGCAGGGCGGGAGCACTGAAGCTTTCTTT
CASSEQGGSTEAFF
>TRBJ2-1|13|.|.|TRBV7-2
TGTGCCAGCTCACCAGACTTGGTGAATGAGCGGTTCTTC
CASSPDLVNERFF
>TRBJ2-3|17|TRBD2|.|TRBV20-1
TGCAGTGCTAAAGGACTAGCGGGGGATGGAGGTACAGATACGCAGTATTTT
CSAKGLAGDGGTDTQYF
>TRBJ2-7|14|.|.|TRBV20-1
TGCAGTGCTCACGGGGACTCTCCCCACTACGAGCAGTACTTC
CSAHGDSPHYEQYF
>TRBJ1-4|15|.|.|TRBV7-9
TGTGCCAGCAGCCCTCCGACAGGCGCGAATGAAAAACTGTTTTTT
CASSPPTGANEKLFF
>TRBJ2-5|14|TRBD1|.|TRBV20-1
TGCAGTGCTAGATGGCAGGGGGCTGAAAAGACCCAGTACTTC
CSARWQGAEKTQYF
>TRBJ2-3|15|TRBD2|.|TRBV12-3/TRBV12-4
TGTGCCAGCAGTCCTGGCGGGAGGAGGAGAGATACGCAGTATTTT
CASSPGGRRRDTQYF
>TRBJ2-3|13|.|.|TRBV10-3
TGTGCCATACATAGCGGCAGCACAGATACGCAGTATTTT
CAIHSGSTDTQYF
>TRBJ2-5|14|TRBD2|.|TRBV20-1
TGCAGTGCTAACCAGCGGGGGGGCCGAGAGACCCAGTACTTC
CSANQRGGRETQYF
>TRBJ2-5|13|TRBD2|many|TRBV30
TGTGCCTGGAGGCTAGCGGGAGTAGAGACCCAGTACTTC
CAWRLAGVETQYF
>TRBJ2-6|14|.|many|TRBV7-3
TGTGCCAGCAGCCCCGGGGGTGGGGCCAACGTCCTGACTTTC
CASSPGGGANVLTF
>TRBJ1-1|13|.|.|TRBV3-1
TGTGCCAGCAGCTTGTCACCGAACACTGAAGCTTTCTTT
CASSLSPNTEAFF
>TRBJ2-3|14|.|.|TRBV9
TGTGCCAGCAGCGTAGACGGAGCCACAGATACGCAGTATTTT
CASSVDGATDTQYF
>TRBJ1-2|13|.|.|TRBV7-8
TGTGCCAGCAGCTTCCGGGGGCGGGAGGGCTACACCTTC
CASSFRGREGYTF
>TRBJ1-2|13|.|few|TRBV10-3
TGTGCCACCGGCGGGGACAAGAGCTATGGCTACACCTTC
CATGGDKSYGYTF